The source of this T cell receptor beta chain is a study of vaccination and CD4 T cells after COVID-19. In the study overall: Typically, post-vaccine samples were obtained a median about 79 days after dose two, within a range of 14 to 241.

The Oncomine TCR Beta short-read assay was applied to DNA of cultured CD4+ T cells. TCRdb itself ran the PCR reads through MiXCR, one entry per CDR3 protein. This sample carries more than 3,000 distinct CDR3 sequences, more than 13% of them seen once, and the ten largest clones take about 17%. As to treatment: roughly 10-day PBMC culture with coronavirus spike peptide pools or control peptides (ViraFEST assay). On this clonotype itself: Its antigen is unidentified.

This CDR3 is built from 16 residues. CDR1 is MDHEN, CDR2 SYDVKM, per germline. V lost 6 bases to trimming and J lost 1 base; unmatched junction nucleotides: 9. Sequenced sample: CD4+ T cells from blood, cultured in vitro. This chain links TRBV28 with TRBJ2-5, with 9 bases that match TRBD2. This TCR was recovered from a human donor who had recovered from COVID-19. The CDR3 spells CASRPLAGGLQETQYF. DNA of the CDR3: TGTGCCAGCAGGCCACTGGCGGGGGGGCTCCAAGAGACCCAGTACTTC. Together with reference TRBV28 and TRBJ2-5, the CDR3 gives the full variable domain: DVKVTQSSRYLVKRTGEKVFLECVQDMDHENMFWYRQDPGLGLRLIYFSYDVKMKEKGDIPEGYSVSREKKERFSLILESASTNQTSMYLCASRPLAGGLQETQYFGPGTRLLVL.